Sequencing of this T cell receptor beta chain was carried out in a study of blood T cell repertoires in COVID-19. Turning to the study itself: Acute-phase and convalescent COVID-19 samples originated in the United States, Italy and Spain. T cells, B-cell-depleted T cells, or PBMCs supplied cDNA or gDNA.

Germline-derived CDR1 and CDR2 are SEHNR and FQNEAQ (reference sequence). Trimming took off 3 bases at V and 0 bases at J, with 18 bases between the two ends. This CDR3 is built from 19 residues. Method: immunoSEQ multiplex PCR; TCRdb's copy keeps in-frame clones and lacks some. The sample lists roughly 39,000 clones, more than 70% occurring once. The receptor's source is a man aged 55 to 69 with acute or convalescent COVID-19. This rearrangement joins TRBV7-9 to TRBJ2-6, with a possible D match to TRBD1 (6 bases). Sequences were obtained from peripheral blood. The CDR3 DNA reads as TGTGCCAGCAGCTTTCAGGGGTCGTTCTCCGTCTCTGGGGCCAACGTCCTGACTTTC. Protein product: CASSFQGSFSVSGANVLTF. Variable domain in full (rest from reference TRBV7-9 and TRBJ2-6): DTGVSQNPRHKITKRGQNVTFRCDPISEHNRLYWYRQTLGQGPEFLTYFQNEAQLEKSRLLSDRFSAERPKGSFSTLEIQRTEQGDSAMYLCASSFQGSFSVSGANVLTFGAGSRLTVL.